The 21 T cell receptor beta chains below all came from one sample that was sequenced in a study of PD-L1 blockade in urothelial cancer. The method was immunoSEQ multiplex PCR; TCRdb's version includes in-frame clones alone and lacks a portion of them. The sample has about 45,000 clones, more than 70% seen once. As to time point: pretreatment peripheral blood. The sample was PBMCs, taken around atezolizumab (anti-PD-L1) treatment. These receptors all stem from a donor at least 40 years old with urothelial cancer.

The chain recombines TRBV18 with TRBJ2-3; 10 bases map to TRBD2. CDR1 and CDR2 (germline): KGHSH, LQKENI. This CDR3 has 15 amino acids. V lost 3 bases to trimming and J lost 3 bases; unmatched junction nucleotides: 3. CDR3 coding DNA: TGTGCCAGCTCACCGCTAGCGGGGGTTACAGATACGCAGTATTTT. This gives the protein CASSPLAGVTDTQYF.

V usage is TRBV7-2 and J usage is TRBJ2-3, with D perhaps TRBD2 (7 bases). In germline, CDR1 is SGHTA, CDR2 FQGNSA. Between the trimmed V and J ends, which lost 1 base and 5 bases, there was a span of 16 bases. This CDR3 has 16 residues. CDR3 bases: TGTGCCAGCAGCTTAGGGGGGCTAGCGGCCCGAGATACGCAGTATTTT. This translates into CASSLGGLAARDTQYF.

J is TRBJ1-2 and V is TRBV28, with 10 nucleotides matching TRBD1. V dropped 8 bases and J dropped 7; count of bases not matched to a gene: 19. Germline CDR1 MDHEN, CDR2 SYDVKM. This CDR3 comprises 17 residues. Written as DNA, the CDR3 is TGTGCCAGCCAGTCCGGAGGGGGTGGACAGGGGGGATTTGGCTACACCTTC. Translation: CASQSGGGGQGGFGYTF.

This clone was detected only a few times. V and J are TRBV28 and TRBJ1-2; D unresolved. Germline CDR1 and CDR2: MDHEN and SYDVKM. The CDR3 is made up of 12 amino acids. Deletions cut 5 bases from V and 5 bases from J, with 9 bases between. As DNA, the CDR3 is TGTGCCAGCAGTCACTCGGGTTATGGCTACACCTTC. Amino acid sequence: CASSHSGYGYTF.

The chain combines TRBV7-9 with TRBJ2-1, with D perhaps matching TRBD2 (6 bases). The germline CDR1 and CDR2 sequences are SEHNR and FQNEAQ (reference sequence). The V and J ends lost 5 bases and 2 bases respectively, with 25 bases between them. The length of the CDR3 is 19 residues. CDR3 in DNA: TGTGCCAGCAGCGCCCGGGACCCGGGGACTTTCGGACCCTACAATGAGCAGTTCTTC. It is translated as CASSARDPGTFGPYNEQFF.

This clone came up once. The V call is TRBV7-8, the J call TRBJ1-1, with D unclear. V lost 7 bases, J lost 3 bases, and 9 bases lay in between. The CDR3 totals 12 residues. Germline V lookup: CDR1 SGHVS, CDR2 FQNEAQ. CDR3 bases: TGTGCCAGCACCCCCGCGGACACTGAAGCTTTCTTT. Protein sequence: CASTPADTEAFF.

V and J are TRBV5-1 and TRBJ1-5, with TRBD1 as a possible D gene (5 bases). The CDR3 is made up of 14 amino acids. V shed 4 bases and J shed 5 bases, with 13 bases lying between them. CDR1 is SGHRS and CDR2 is YFSETQ in the germline V gene. The CDR3 here is CASSLWGGDQPQHF. DNA of the CDR3: TGCGCCAGCAGCCTGTGGGGCGGGGATCAGCCCCAGCATTTT.

V and J are TRBV7-2 and TRBJ2-1, with 9 bases identical to TRBD2. Germline lookup yields CDR1 SGHTA and CDR2 FQGNSA. Unmatched junction bases numbered 6, after V lost 5 bases and J lost 4 bases. The CDR3 spans 15 residues. The DNA of the CDR3 is TGTGCCAGCAGCGCTAGCGGGATGGGGTACAATGAGCAGTTCTTC. This encodes CASSASGMGYNEQFF.

The gene calls are TRBV28 and TRBJ2-2; D perhaps matches TRBD2 (6 bases). Germline V lookup: CDR1 MDHEN, CDR2 SYDVKM. V was clipped by 8 bases and J by 7 bases, with 14 bases between them. This CDR3 is 13 amino acids long. The CDR3 DNA follows: TGTGCCAGCCCCTGGGTGGGGGGCGGGGAGCTGTTTTTT. Amino acid sequence: CASPWVGGGELFF. The whole variable domain, remainder taken from reference TRBV28 and TRBJ2-2, is DVKVTQSSRYLVKRTGEKVFLECVQDMDHENMFWYRQDPGLGLRLIYFSYDVKMKEKGDIPEGYSVSREKKERFSLILESASTNQTSMYLCASPWVGGGELFFGEGSRLTVL.

The sample holds one count of this clone. The chain recombines TRBV5-1 with TRBJ2-2; no clear D. The CDR3 consists of 14 residues. V dropped 6 bases and J dropped 5 bases, with 14 bases sitting between them. Per germline, CDR1 SGHRS and CDR2 YFSETQ. The CDR3 sequence: CASTPEPRTGELFF. As DNA, the CDR3 is TGCGCCAGCACCCCGGAGCCTCGGACCGGGGAGCTGTTTTTT.

The chain combines TRBV7-9 with TRBJ1-5, with D tentatively TRBD1 (5 bases). CDR3 length: 14 amino acids. Trimming removed 5 bases at V and 5 bases at J, with 13 bases between. The germline V gene encodes CDR1 SEHNR and CDR2 FQNEAQ (reference sequence). The CDR3 region has the DNA TGTGCCAGCAGCCCCGGGGGGAGCTATCAGCCCCAGCATTTT. Its protein product is CASSPGGSYQPQHF.

J is TRBJ2-3 and V is TRBV6-5; TRBD2 matches at 10 bases. CDR1 is MNHEY, CDR2 SVGAGI, per germline. Trimming at V came to 2 bases and at J to 5 bases, leaving 4 bases not matched to a gene. The CDR3 runs 15 residues. This CDR3 reads CASSYLSGRGDTQYF. In DNA form, the CDR3 reads TGTGCCAGCAGTTACCTAAGCGGGAGGGGAGATACGCAGTATTTT.

The chain recombines TRBV5-5 with TRBJ2-7, with D possibly being TRBD2 (6 bases). The CDR3 is made up of 12 amino acids. V lost 4 bases and J 6 bases, leaving 11 bases between the germline ends. Germline CDR1 reads SGHKS; CDR2 reads YYEKEE (reference sequence). The CDR3 sequence is CASSVGLGEQYF. The CDR3 coding sequence is TGTGCCAGCAGCGTGGGACTGGGCGAGCAGTACTTC.

The chain links TRBV6-5 to TRBJ1-2; TRBD1 matches at 10 bases. The ends lost 6 bases at V and 5 bases at J; junction bases unmatched: 6. CDR1 and CDR2 from the germline V gene are MNHEY and SVGAGI. The CDR3 has 14 amino acids. Here the CDR3 reads CASSGQGGCYGYTF. In nucleotides, the CDR3 is TGTGCCAGCAGCGGACAGGGGGGATGTTATGGCTACACCTTC.

The chain links TRBV5-1 to TRBJ2-2, with 10 positions matching TRBD1. The CDR3 length is 15 residues. Germline trimming cut 0 bases from V and 5 bases from J; bases unmatched to any gene: 1. Germline loops: CDR1 SGHRS, CDR2 YFSETQ. CDR3 DNA: TGCGCCAGCAGCTTGGTGGGACAGGGGACCGGGGAGCTGTTTTTT. Translating gives CASSLVGQGTGELFF.

The gene calls are TRBV5-1 and TRBJ2-7, with 11 bases that match TRBD1. There are 14 residues in the CDR3. Germline V gene data show CDR1 as SGHRS and CDR2 as YFSETQ. J gave up 6 bases and V 2 bases, and 4 bases lay outside the gene matches. CDR3 sequence: CASSFGDRGAEQYF. The CDR3 DNA sequence: TGCGCCAGCAGCTTCGGGGACAGGGGGGCCGAGCAGTACTTC.

This chain connects TRBV7-8 to TRBJ2-7; TRBD1 agrees at 9 bases. Trimming at V came to 5 bases and at J to 1 base, leaving 9 bases not matched to a gene. Germline V gene lookup returns CDR1 SGHVS and CDR2 FQNEAQ. The CDR3 runs 16 residues. This chain's CDR3 is CASSPLGGTGSYEQYF. In DNA form, the CDR3 reads TGTGCCAGCAGCCCACTGGGGGGGACAGGGTCCTACGAGCAGTACTTC.

V gene TRBV7-9 combines with J gene TRBJ2-3, with 9 bases aligning to TRBD1. CDR3 length: 16 residues. The V and J ends lost 5 bases and 4 bases, in that order; junction bases with no gene match: 10. Germline V gene lookup returns CDR1 SEHNR and CDR2 FQNEAQ (reference sequence). CDR3 residues: CASSPGTGILSDTQYF. CDR3 nucleotide sequence: TGTGCCAGCAGCCCCGGGACAGGGATCCTGTCAGATACGCAGTATTTT. The full variable domain, in which reference TRBV7-9 and TRBJ2-3 provide the parts outside the CDR3, is DTGVSQNPRHKITKRGQNVTFRCDPISEHNRLYWYRQTLGQGPEFLTYFQNEAQLEKSRLLSDRFSAERPKGSFSTLEIQRTEQGDSAMYLCASSPGTGILSDTQYFGPGTRLTVL.

The rearrangement links TRBV6-5 to TRBJ2-2; TRBD2 agrees at 10 bases. The CDR3 extends over 15 amino acids. V was pared by 8 bases and J by 1 base, with 4 bases of the junction left unmatched. Germline V gene data show CDR1 as MNHEY and CDR2 as SVGAGI. The CDR3 region is CASGLAGENTGELFF. DNA for the CDR3: TGTGCCAGCGGGCTAGCGGGAGAGAACACCGGGGAGCTGTTTTTT.

This sequence joins TRBV6-5 and TRBJ2-7; possible D gene TRBD2, 6 bases. The germline gives CDR1 MNHEY, CDR2 SVGAGI. The CDR3 sequence is 16 residues long. V shed 2 bases and J shed 3 bases, with 17 bases lying between them. Written as DNA, the CDR3 is TGTGCCAGCAGTTACGCCGCGGGACGGGGCCTCTACGAGCAGTACTTC. Translation gives CASSYAAGRGLYEQYF.

This chain uses TRBV6-5 with TRBJ2-7; D perhaps matches TRBD2 (5 bases). The germline V and J ends were trimmed by 8 bases and 7 bases, with 9 bases remaining between them. CDR3 length: 10 amino acids. CDR1 is MNHEY and CDR2 is SVGAGI in the germline V gene. The CDR3 spells CASGRTEQYF. DNA for the CDR3: TGTGCCAGCGGGAGAACGGAGCAGTACTTC.